This T cell receptor beta chain is from a study of beta chain features in type 1 diabetes. In the study overall: All samples combined gave over 100 million sorted cells for examination. The study's findings and limits: A closer apparent resemblance between naive, central memory and Treg TCRB repertoires was seen in patients than in healthy donors. At VDJ recombination sites, type 1 diabetes patients had fewer insertions and more deleted nucleotides.

The J segment lost 0 bases and the V segment lost 4 bases, leaving 10 bases of the junction unmatched. The CDR3 covers 19 residues. Germline V gene data show CDR1 as SGHNT and CDR2 as YYREEE (reference sequence). Only one count was recorded for this clone. Its target is not known. The sequenced template was cDNA made from the entire isolated RNA. Libraries were prepared by immunoSEQ multiplex PCR; TCRdb keeps only in-frame clonotypes and omits some of them. The table records around 310,000 clones, around 10% of them present only once. Specimen: naive CD4+ T cells from blood. The receptor comes from a woman in her 30s in good health. The genes are TRBV5-4 and TRBJ2-5, with TRBD2 identical over 15 bases. CDR3 coding DNA: TGTGCCAGCAGCCGCCGCCCCGGGACTAGCGGGAGGTACCAAGAGACCCAGTACTTC. Translation gives CASSRRPGTSGRYQETQYF. Variable domain in full (rest from reference TRBV5-4 and TRBJ2-5): ETGVTQSPTHLIKTRGQQVTLRCSSQSGHNTVSWYQQALGQGPQFIFQYYREEENGRGNFPPRFSGLQFPNYSSELNVNALELDDSALYLCASSRRPGTSGRYQETQYFGPGTRLLVL.